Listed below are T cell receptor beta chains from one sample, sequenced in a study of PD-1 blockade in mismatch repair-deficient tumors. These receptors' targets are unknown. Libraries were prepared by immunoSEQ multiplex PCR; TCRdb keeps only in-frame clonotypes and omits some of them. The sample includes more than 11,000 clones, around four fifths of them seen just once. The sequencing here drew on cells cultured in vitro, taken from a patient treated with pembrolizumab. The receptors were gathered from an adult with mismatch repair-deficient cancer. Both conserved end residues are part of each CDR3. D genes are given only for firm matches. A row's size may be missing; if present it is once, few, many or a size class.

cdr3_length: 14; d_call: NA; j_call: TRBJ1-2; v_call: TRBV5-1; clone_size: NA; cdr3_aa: CASSLGGSFYGYTF; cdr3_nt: TGCGCCAGCAGCTTGGGGGGGAGTTTCTATGGCTACACCTTC
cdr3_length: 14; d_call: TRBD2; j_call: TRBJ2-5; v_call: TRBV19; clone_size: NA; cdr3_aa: CASTSGPYQETQYF; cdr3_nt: TGTGCCAGTACTAGCGGACCGTACCAAGAGACCCAGTACTTC
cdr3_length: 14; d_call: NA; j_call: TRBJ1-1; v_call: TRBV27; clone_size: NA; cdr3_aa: CASSLSWGGSEAFF; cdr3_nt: TGTGCCAGCAGTTTATCATGGGGAGGGTCTGAAGCTTTCTTT
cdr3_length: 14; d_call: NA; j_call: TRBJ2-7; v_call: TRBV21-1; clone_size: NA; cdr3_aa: CASSKVAGVYEQYF; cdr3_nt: TGTGCCAGCAGCAAAGTGGCGGGAGTCTACGAGCAGTACTTC
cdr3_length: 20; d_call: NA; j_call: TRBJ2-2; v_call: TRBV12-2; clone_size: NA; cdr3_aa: CASRLPYTGLAEEGTGELFF; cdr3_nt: TGTGCAAGTCGCTTACCATATACGGGACTAGCGGAGGAGGGTACCGGGGAGCTGTTTTTT
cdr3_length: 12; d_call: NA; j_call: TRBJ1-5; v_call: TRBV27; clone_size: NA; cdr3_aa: CASSVRGQPQHF; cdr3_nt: TGTGCCAGCAGCGTCAGGGGTCAGCCCCAGCATTTT
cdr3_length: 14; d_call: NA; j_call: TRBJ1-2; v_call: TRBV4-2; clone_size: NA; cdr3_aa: CASSQSGSLNGYTF; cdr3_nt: TGTGCCAGCAGCCAATCCGGGAGTTTGAATGGCTACACCTTC
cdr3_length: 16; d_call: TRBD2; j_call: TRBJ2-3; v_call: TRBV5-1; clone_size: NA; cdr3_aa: CASSLAPSGRTDTQYF; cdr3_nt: TGCGCCAGCAGCTTGGCTCCTAGCGGGAGAACAGATACGCAGTATTTT
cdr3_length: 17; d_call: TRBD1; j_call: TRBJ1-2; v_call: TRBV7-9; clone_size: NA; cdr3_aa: CASSPAGTGRLNYGYTF; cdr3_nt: TGTGCCAGCAGCCCGGCCGGGACAGGGCGTCTTAACTATGGCTACACCTTC
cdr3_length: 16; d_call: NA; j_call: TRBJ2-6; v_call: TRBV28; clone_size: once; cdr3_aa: CASSLTASSGANVLTF; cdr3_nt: TGTGCCAGCAGTTTGACGGCTTCCTCTGGGGCCAACGTCCTGACTTTC
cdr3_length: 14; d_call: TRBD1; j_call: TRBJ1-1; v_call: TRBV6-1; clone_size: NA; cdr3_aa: CASGGDRGYTEAFF; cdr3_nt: TGTGCCAGCGGGGGGGACAGGGGTTATACTGAAGCTTTCTTT
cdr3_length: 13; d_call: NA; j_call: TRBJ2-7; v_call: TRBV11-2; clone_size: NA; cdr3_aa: CASSLDLGYEQYF; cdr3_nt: TGTGCCAGCAGCTTAGATCTCGGGTACGAGCAGTACTTC
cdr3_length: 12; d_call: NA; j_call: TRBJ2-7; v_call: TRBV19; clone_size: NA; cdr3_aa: CASSAGQYEQYF; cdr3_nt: TGTGCCAGTAGTGCCGGACAGTACGAGCAGTACTTC
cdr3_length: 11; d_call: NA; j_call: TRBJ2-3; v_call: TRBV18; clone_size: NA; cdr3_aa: CASSPPDTQYF; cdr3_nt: TGTGCCAGCTCACCACCAGATACGCAGTATTTT
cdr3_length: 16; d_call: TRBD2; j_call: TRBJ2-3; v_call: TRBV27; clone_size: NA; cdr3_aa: CASSRFSSGRTDTQYF; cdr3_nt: TGTGCCAGCAGCCGCTTCTCTAGCGGACGCACAGATACGCAGTATTTT
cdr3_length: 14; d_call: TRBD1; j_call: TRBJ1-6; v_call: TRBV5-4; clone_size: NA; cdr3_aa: CASSLGQGGSPLHF; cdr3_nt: TGTGCCAGCAGCCTAGGACAGGGAGGCTCACCCCTCCACTTT
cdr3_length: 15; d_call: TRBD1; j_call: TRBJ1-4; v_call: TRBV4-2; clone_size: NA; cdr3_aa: CASSLTGTGNEKLFF; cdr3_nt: TGTGCCAGCAGCCTAACCGGGACAGGGAATGAAAAACTGTTTTTT
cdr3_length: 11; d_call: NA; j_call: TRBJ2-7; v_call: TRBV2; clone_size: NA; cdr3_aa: CASSEDSEQYF; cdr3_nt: TGTGCCAGCAGTGAAGACTCCGAGCAGTACTTC
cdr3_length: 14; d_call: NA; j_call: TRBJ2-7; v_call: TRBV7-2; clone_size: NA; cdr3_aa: CASSLSPGEGLWDF; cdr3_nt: TGTGCCAGCAGCTTATCTCCAGGGGAAGGGCTTTGGGACTTC
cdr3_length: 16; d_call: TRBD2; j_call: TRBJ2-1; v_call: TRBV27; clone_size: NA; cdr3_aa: CASSLYAGEAYNEQFF; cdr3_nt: TGTGCCAGCAGTTTATACGCGGGAGAAGCTTACAATGAGCAGTTCTTC
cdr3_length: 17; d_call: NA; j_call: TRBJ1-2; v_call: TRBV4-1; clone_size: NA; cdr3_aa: CASSQDPGTGGIYGYTF; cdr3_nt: TGCGCCAGCAGCCAAGACCCCGGGACTGGGGGGATCTATGGCTACACCTTC
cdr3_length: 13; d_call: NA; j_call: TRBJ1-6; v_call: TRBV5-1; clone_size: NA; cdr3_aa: CASSPGGDSPLHF; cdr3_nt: TGCGCCAGCAGCCCCGGAGGGGATTCACCCCTCCACTTT
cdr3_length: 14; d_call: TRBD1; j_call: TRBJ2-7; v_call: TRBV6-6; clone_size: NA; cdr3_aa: CASSRRDSAYEQYF; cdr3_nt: TGTGCCAGCAGCCGCCGGGACAGTGCCTACGAGCAGTACTTC
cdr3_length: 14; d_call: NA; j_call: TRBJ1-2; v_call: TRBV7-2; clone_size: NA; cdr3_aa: CASSLEFSNYGYTF; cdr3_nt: TGTGCCAGCAGCTTAGAGTTTTCTAACTATGGCTACACCTTC
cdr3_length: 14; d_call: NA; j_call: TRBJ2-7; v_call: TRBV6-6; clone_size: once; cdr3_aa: CASSRVQWGTGQYF; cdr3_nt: TGTGCCAGCAGTCGTGTACAGTGGGGGACGGGGCAGTACTTC
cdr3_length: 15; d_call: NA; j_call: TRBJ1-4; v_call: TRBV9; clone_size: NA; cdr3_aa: CASSVGWGADEKLFF; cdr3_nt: TGTGCCAGCAGCGTAGGCTGGGGCGCTGACGAAAAACTGTTTTTT
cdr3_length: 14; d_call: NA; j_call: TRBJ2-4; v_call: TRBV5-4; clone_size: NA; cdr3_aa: CASTPSGGRDIQYF; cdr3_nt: TGTGCCAGCACCCCCAGTGGCGGTCGGGACATTCAGTACTTC
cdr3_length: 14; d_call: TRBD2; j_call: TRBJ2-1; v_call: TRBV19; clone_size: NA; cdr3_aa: CASSLGGRANEQFF; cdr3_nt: TGTGCCAGTAGTCTTGGCGGGAGGGCCAATGAGCAGTTCTTC
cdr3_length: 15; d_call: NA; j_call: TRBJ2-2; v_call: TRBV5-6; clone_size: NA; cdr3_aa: CASSIRTENTGELFF; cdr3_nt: TGTGCCAGCAGCATACGGACGGAGAACACCGGGGAGCTGTTTTTT
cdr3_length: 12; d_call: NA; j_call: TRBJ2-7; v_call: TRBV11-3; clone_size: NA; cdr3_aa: CASRDSSYEQYF; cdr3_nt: TGTGCCAGCAGGGACAGCTCCTACGAGCAGTACTTC
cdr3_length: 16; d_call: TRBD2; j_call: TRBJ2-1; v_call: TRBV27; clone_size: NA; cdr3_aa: CASSMKLAGGRQEQFF; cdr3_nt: TGTGCCAGCAGTATGAAACTAGCGGGAGGCCGGCAGGAGCAGTTCTTC
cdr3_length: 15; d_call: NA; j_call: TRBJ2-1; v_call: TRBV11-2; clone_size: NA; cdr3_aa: CASSPRPFTDNEQFF; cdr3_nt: TGTGCCAGCAGCCCCCGGCCGTTCACGGACAATGAGCAGTTCTTC
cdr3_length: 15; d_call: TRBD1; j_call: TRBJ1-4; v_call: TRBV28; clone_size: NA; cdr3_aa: CASSLSRGLSEKLFF; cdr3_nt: TGTGCCAGCAGTTTAAGCAGGGGGCTAAGTGAAAAACTGTTTTTT
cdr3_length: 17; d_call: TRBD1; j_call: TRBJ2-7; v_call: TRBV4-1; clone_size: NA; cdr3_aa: CASSHPTPGQGLYEQYF; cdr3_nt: TGCGCCAGCAGCCACCCCACCCCGGGACAGGGGCTCTACGAGCAGTACTTC
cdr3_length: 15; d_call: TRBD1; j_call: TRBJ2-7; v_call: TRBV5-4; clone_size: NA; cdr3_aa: CASSTGGRSPHEQYF; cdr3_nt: TGTGCCAGCAGCACAGGGGGCCGCTCGCCCCACGAGCAGTACTTC
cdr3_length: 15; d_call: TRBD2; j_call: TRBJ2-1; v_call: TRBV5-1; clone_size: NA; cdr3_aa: CASSLQAGGVNEQFF; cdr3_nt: TGCGCCAGCAGCTTACAGGCGGGAGGGGTTAATGAGCAGTTCTTC
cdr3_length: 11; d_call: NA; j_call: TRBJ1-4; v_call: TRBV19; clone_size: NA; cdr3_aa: CVWQLNEKLFF; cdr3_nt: TGTGTTTGGCAGCTTAATGAAAAACTGTTTTTT
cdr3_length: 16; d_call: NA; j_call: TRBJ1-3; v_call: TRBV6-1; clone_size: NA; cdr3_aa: CASSEAPEGARNTIYF; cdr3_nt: TGTGCCAGCAGTGAAGCGCCCGAAGGGGCAAGAAACACCATATATTTT
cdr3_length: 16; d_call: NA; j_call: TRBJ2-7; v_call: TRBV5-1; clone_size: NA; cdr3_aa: CASSHSPGPGGLEQYF; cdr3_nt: TGCGCCAGCAGTCACTCCCCGGGGCCCGGGGGCCTCGAGCAGTACTTC
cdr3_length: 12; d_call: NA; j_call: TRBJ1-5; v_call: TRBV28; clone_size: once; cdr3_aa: CASSLRHQPQHF; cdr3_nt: TGTGCCAGCAGTTTACGGCATCAGCCCCAGCATTTT
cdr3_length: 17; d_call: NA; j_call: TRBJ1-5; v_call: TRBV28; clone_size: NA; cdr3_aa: CASSPHSGTFSNQPQHF; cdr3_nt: TGTGCCAGCAGTCCCCATTCTGGGACATTCAGCAATCAGCCCCAGCATTTT